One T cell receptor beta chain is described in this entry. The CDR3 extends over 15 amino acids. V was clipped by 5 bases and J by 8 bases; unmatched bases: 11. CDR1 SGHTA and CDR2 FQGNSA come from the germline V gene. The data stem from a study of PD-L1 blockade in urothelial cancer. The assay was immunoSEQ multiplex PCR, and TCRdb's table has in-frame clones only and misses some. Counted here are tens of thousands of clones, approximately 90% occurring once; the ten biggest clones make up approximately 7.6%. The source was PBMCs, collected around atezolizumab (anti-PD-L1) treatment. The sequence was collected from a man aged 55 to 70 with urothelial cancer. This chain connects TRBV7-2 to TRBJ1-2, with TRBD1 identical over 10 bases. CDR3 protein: CASSDRRQGARGYTF. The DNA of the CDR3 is TGTGCCAGCAGCGACCGTCGACAGGGGGCGCGGGGCTACACCTTC.